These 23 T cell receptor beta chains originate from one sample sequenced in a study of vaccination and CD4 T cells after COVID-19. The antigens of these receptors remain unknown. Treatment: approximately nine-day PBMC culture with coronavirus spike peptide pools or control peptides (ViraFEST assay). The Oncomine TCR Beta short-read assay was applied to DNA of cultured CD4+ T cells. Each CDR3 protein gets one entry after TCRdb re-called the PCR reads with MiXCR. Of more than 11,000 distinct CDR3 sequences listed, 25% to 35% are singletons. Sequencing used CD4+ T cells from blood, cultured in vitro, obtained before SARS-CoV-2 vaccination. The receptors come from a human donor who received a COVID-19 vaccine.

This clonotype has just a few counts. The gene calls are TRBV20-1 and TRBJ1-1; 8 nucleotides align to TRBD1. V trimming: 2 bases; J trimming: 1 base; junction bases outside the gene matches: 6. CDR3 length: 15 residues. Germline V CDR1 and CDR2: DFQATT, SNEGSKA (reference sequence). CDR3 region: CSARPPTGANTEAFF. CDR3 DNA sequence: TGCAGTGCTAGACCTCCGACAGGGGCGAACACTGAAGCTTTCTTT.

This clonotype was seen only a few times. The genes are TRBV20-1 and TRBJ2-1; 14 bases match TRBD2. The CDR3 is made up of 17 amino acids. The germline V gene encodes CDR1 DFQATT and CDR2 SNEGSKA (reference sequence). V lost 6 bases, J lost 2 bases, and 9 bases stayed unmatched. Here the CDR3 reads CSALGLAGAAPYNEQFF. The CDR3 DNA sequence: TGCAGTGCCCTGGGACTAGCGGGGGCCGCCCCCTACAATGAGCAGTTCTTC.

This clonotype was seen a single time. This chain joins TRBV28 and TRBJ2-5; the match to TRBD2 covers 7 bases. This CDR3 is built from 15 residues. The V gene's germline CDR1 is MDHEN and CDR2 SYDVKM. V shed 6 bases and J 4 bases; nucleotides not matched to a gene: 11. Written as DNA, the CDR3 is TGTGCCAGCAGGGGGAGAGCGGGGCGGGGAGAGACCCAGTACTTC. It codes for CASRGRAGRGETQYF. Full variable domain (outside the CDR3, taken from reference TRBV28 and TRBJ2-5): DVKVTQSSRYLVKRTGEKVFLECVQDMDHENMFWYRQDPGLGLRLIYFSYDVKMKEKGDIPEGYSVSREKKERFSLILESASTNQTSMYLCASRGRAGRGETQYFGPGTRLLVL.

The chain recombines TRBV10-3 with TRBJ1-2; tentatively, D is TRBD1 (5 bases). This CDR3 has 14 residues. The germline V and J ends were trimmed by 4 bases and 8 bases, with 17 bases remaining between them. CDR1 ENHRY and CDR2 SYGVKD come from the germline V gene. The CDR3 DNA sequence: TGTGCCATCAGTGGTATGGGGGTTGCGTGGGGCTACACCTTC. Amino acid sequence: CAISGMGVAWGYTF.

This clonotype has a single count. The CDR3 is CASSHTSGANEQFF. Written as DNA, the CDR3 is TGTGCCAGCAGCCACACTTCAGGAGCCAATGAGCAGTTCTTC. The chain links TRBV3-1 to TRBJ2-1; the D is unclear. V lost 3 bases, J lost 6 bases, and 12 bases lay in between. CDR1 and CDR2 (germline): LGHDT, YNNKEL (reference sequence). The CDR3 length is 14 residues.

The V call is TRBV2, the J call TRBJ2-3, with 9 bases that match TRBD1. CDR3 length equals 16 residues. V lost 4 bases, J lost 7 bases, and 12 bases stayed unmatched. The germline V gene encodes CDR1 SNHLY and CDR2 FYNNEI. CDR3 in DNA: TGTGCCAGCAGTGGTCCGGGACAGGGTCTGAGAAATACGCAGTATTTT. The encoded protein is CASSGPGQGLRNTQYF.

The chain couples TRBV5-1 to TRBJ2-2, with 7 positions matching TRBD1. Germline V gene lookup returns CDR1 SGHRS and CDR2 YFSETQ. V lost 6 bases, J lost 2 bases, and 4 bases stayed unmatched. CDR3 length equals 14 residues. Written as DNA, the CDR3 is TGCGCCAGCACTCGGGACAGAAACACCGGGGAGCTGTTTTTT. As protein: CASTRDRNTGELFF. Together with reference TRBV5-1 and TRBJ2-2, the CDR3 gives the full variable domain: KAGVTQTPRYLIKTRGQQVTLSCSPISGHRSVSWYQQTPGQGLQFLFEYFSETQRNKGNFPGRFSGRQFSNSRSEMNVSTLELGDSALYLCASTRDRNTGELFFGEGSRLTVL.

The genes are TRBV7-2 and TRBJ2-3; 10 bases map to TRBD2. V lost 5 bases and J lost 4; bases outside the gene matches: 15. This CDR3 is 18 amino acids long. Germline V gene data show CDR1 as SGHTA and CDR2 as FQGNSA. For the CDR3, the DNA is TGTGCCAGCAGCCTCAGAGCGTCTGGACTAGCGGTGCCAGATACGCAGTATTTT. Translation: CASSLRASGLAVPDTQYF.

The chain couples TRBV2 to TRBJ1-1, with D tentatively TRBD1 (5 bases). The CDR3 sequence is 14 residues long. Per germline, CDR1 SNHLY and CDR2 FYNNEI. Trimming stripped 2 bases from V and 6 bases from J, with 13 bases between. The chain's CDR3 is CASSEQGKSAEAFF. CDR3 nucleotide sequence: TGTGCCAGCAGTGAACAGGGTAAAAGCGCTGAAGCTTTCTTT.

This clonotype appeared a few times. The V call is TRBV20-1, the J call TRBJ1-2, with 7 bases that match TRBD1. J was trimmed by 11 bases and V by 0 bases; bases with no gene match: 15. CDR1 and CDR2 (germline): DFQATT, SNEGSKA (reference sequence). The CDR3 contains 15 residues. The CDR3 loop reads CSARDWGAVTGPYTF. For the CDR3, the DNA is TGCAGTGCTAGAGATTGGGGGGCCGTGACAGGGCCTTACACCTTC.

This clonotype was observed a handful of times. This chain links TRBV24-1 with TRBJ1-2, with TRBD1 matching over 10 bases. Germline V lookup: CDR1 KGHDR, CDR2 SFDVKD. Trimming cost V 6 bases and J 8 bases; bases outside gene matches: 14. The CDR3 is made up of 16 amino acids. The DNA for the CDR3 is TGTGCCACCAGTCAGGACAGGGGGATAGCCGGTACCGGCTACACCTTC. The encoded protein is CATSQDRGIAGTGYTF.

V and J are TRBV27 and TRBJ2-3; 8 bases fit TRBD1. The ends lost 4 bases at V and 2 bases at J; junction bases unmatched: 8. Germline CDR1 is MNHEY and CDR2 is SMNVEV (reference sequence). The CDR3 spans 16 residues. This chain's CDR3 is CASSSLDRALTDTQYF. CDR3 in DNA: TGTGCCAGCAGTTCCCTGGACAGGGCCCTCACAGATACGCAGTATTTT.

The CDR3 region has the DNA TGTGCCAGCAGCCTGTCTAGCGGGGGTCCGTACAATGAGCAGTTCTTC. Translating it yields CASSLSSGGPYNEQFF. This chain uses TRBV4-2 with TRBJ2-1; 10 nucleotides match TRBD2. Trimming removed 4 bases from V and 4 bases from J; junction bases left unmatched: 7. The germline V gene has CDR1 LGHNA and CDR2 YNFKEQ. The CDR3 has 16 residues.

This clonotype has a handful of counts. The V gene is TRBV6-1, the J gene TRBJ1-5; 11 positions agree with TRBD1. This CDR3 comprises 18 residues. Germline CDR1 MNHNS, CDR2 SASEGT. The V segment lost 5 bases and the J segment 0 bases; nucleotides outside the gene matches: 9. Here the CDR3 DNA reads TGTGCCAGCAGTCCCCGGGGACAGGGGGACTATAGCAATCAGCCCCAGCATTTT. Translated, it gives CASSPRGQGDYSNQPQHF.

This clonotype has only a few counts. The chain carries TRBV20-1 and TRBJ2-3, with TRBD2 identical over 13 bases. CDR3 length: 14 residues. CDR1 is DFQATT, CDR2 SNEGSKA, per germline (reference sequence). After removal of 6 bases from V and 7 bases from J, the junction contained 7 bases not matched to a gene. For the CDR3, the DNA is TGCAGTGCCCGAACTAGCGGGGGGGGAAATACGCAGTATTTT. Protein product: CSARTSGGGNTQYF.

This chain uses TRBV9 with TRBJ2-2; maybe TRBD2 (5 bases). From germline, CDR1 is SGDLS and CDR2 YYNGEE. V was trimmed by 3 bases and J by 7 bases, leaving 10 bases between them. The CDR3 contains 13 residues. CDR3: CASSGPEGGELFF. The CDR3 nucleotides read TGTGCCAGCAGCGGACCTGAGGGCGGGGAGCTGTTTTTT.

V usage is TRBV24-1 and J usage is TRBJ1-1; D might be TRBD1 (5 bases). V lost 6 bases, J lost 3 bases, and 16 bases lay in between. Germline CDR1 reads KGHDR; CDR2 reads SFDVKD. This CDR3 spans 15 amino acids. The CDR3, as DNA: TGTGCCACCAGTCCCGGGGTGGGGGGGGACACTGAAGCTTTCTTT. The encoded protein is CATSPGVGGDTEAFF.

The CDR3 bases are TGTGCCAGCAGTCACCTCGGACAGGGGAACACTGAAGCTTTCTTT. Its protein product is CASSHLGQGNTEAFF. The rearrangement uses TRBV6-1 and TRBJ1-1, with 8 bases matching TRBD1. Per germline, CDR1 MNHNS and CDR2 SASEGT. V trimming: 5 bases; J trimming: 1 base; junction bases outside the gene matches: 6. This CDR3 spans 15 amino acids.

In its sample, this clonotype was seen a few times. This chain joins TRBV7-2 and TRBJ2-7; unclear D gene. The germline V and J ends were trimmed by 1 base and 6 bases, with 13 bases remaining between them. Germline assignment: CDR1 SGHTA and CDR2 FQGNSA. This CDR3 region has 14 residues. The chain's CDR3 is CASSLGPGNREQYF. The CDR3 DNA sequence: TGTGCCAGCAGCTTAGGTCCAGGTAACCGCGAGCAGTACTTC.

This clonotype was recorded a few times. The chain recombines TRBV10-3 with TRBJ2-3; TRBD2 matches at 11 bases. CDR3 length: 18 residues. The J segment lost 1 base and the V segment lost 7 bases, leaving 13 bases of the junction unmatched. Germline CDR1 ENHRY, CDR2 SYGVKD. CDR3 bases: TGTGCCATCACCCAAGGGGTAGCGGGGGGGCCCGGCACAGATACGCAGTATTTT. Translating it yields CAITQGVAGGPGTDTQYF.

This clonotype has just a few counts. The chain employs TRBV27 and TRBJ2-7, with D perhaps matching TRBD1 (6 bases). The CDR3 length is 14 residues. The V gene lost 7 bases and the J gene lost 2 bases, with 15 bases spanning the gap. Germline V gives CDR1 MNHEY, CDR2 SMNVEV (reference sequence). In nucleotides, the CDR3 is TGTGCCAGCAAGAAAATGGGGGCGCCCTACGAGCAGTACTTC. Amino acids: CASKKMGAPYEQYF.

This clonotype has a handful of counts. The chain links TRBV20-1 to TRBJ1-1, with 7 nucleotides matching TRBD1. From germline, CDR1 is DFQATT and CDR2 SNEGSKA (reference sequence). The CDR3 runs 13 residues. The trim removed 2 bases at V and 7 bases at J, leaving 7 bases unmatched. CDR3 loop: CSARQGGKGEAFF. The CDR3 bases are TGCAGTGCTAGACAGGGGGGAAAAGGTGAAGCTTTCTTT.

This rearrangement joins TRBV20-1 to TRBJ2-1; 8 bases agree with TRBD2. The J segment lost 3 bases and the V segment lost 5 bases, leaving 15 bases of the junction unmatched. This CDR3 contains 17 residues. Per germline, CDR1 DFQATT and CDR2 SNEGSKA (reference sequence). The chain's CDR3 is CSAVGGEPGGDYNEQFF. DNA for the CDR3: TGCAGTGCTGTGGGGGGGGAACCGGGGGGGGACTACAATGAGCAGTTCTTC.